This entry lists 4 T cell receptor beta chains sequenced from one sample in a study of cytomegalovirus exposure and HLA in healthy donors. The PCR ran on 60 Vbeta and 13 Jbeta primers. Measured with immunoSEQ multiplex PCR; TCRdb has only the in-frame clones, and not every one. This table holds about 63,000 clones, approximately 75% found once. The specimen was PBMCs. These receptors were obtained from a man aged 45-60 years in good health and CMV-seropositive.

The gene calls are TRBV9 and TRBJ2-5; TRBD2 is a possible D gene (6 bases). The V and J ends lost 4 bases and 2 bases respectively, with 15 bases between them. Germline lookup yields CDR1 SGDLS and CDR2 YYNGEE. The CDR3 spans 15 residues. The CDR3: CASSLRERAQETQYF. For the CDR3, the DNA is TGTGCCAGCAGCCTCCGGGAGAGGGCGCAAGAGACCCAGTACTTC.

This chain connects TRBV11-2 to TRBJ2-7; 9 bases are shared with TRBD1. The CDR3 length is 13 residues. Germline V gene sequence: CDR1 SGHAT, CDR2 FQNNGV. Germline trimming cut 7 bases from V and 6 bases from J; bases unmatched to any gene: 7. CDR3 loop: CASTSRTGAEQYF. CDR3 coding DNA: TGTGCCAGCACCTCTCGGACAGGGGCCGAGCAGTACTTC.

The gene calls are TRBV5-4 and TRBJ1-1, with D perhaps matching TRBD1 (6 bases). This CDR3 has 12 amino acids. Per germline, CDR1 SGHNT and CDR2 YYREEE (reference sequence). V was pared by 3 bases and J by 11 bases, with 14 bases between. The CDR3 bases are TGTGCCAGCAGCTCCCAAAGGGGGATGGCTTTCTTT. It codes for CASSSQRGMAFF.

The chain links TRBV6-1 to TRBJ1-1; the match to TRBD1 covers 9 bases. V trimming: 6 bases; J trimming: 1 base; junction bases outside the gene matches: 6. Per the germline V gene, CDR1 is MNHNS and CDR2 is SASEGT. The CDR3 loop spans 15 amino acids. The CDR3 sequence is CASRDRTGANTEAFF. CDR3 DNA: TGTGCCAGCAGGGACCGGACAGGGGCGAACACTGAAGCTTTCTTT.